These 26 T cell receptor beta chains were sequenced from one sample in a study of Ad26.COV2.S vaccination and SARS-CoV-2 variants. Repertoires were generated with immunoSEQ multiplex PCR, while TCRdb's copy carries only in-frame clones and drops some. The table shows about 350,000 clones, with less than 90% occurring only once. The treatment: roughly 20 received Ad26.COV2.S at low or high dose, single or two shots; several received placebo; per-sample allocation not given. It was on day 63 after the first vaccine or placebo injection that samples were taken. Source: peripheral blood, taken in a trial of Ad26.COV2.S vaccine versus placebo. The source of these receptors is a person aged 18-60 years who received the Ad26.COV2.S COVID-19 vaccine or a placebo.

CDR3 sequence (DNA): TGTGCCAGCTCACCAATACGACAGTCTAATGAAAAACTGTTTTTT. This translates into CASSPIRQSNEKLFF. The chain combines TRBV18 with TRBJ1-4; D may be TRBD1 (5 bases). Trimming cost V 2 bases and J 3 bases, with 10 bases left between them. The CDR3 extends over 15 amino acids. Per the germline V gene, CDR1 is KGHSH and CDR2 is LQKENI.

This clone was picked up one time. The CDR3 sequence is CASSKEGGRGNTEAFF. As DNA, the CDR3 is TGTGCCAGCAGCAAAGAGGGGGGTCGGGGGAACACTGAAGCTTTCTTT. V is TRBV21-1 and J is TRBJ1-1. TRBV21-1 is a known pseudogene. The CDR3 is 16 residues long.

The V call is TRBV7-9, the J call TRBJ1-2; the match to TRBD1 covers 7 bases. With 5 bases clipped from V and 4 bases from J, the junction kept 4 bases outside the gene matches. CDR3 length: 13 residues. Germline loops: CDR1 SEHNR, CDR2 FQNEAQ (reference sequence). In nucleotides, the CDR3 is TGTGCCAGCAGCGATAGGGGGCCCTATGGCTACACCTTC. Protein: CASSDRGPYGYTF.

The rearrangement links TRBV5-1 to TRBJ2-3, with 9 nucleotides matching TRBD1. Germline assignment: CDR1 SGHRS and CDR2 YFSETQ. The CDR3 consists of 15 residues. The V segment lost 5 bases and the J segment 3 bases; nucleotides outside the gene matches: 7. The CDR3 here is CASRMGTGRTDTQYF. DNA for the CDR3: TGCGCCAGCAGGATGGGGACAGGGCGGACAGATACGCAGTATTTT.

This chain joins TRBV6-5 and TRBJ1-1, with 7 bases identical to TRBD1. Losses at the gene ends were 8 bases for V and 5 bases for J; bases not matched to a gene: 8. Germline values: CDR1 MNHEY, CDR2 SVGAGI. The length of the CDR3 is 13 residues. In DNA form, the CDR3 reads TGTGCCAGCTCGGGGCCAGGGGGTACTGAAGCTTTCTTT. Encoded protein: CASSGPGGTEAFF.

This clone is a singleton in its sample. The gene calls are TRBV27 and TRBJ1-2; possibly TRBD1 for D (5 bases). CDR1 is MNHEY, CDR2 SMNVEV, per germline (reference sequence). Trimming removed 2 bases from V and 0 bases from J, with 7 bases in between. The CDR3 is 14 residues long. The CDR3 protein is CASSLRGANYGYTF. Written as DNA, the CDR3 is TGTGCCAGCAGTTTACGGGGGGCTAACTATGGCTACACCTTC.

The chain combines TRBV4-2 with TRBJ2-7; 7 nucleotides match TRBD1. The length of the CDR3 is 16 residues. J was trimmed by 1 base and V by 0 bases; bases with no gene match: 6. Germline V gene sequence: CDR1 LGHNA, CDR2 YNFKEQ. The chain's CDR3 is CASSQDMAGGSYEQYF. For the CDR3, the DNA is TGTGCCAGCAGCCAAGATATGGCAGGGGGTTCCTACGAGCAGTACTTC.

In the case of this clone: Its ends do not fully match the called genes, so a read error is possible. The chain employs TRBV6-2 or TRBV6-3 and TRBJ1-2, with D perhaps matching TRBD1 (6 bases). Germline lookup yields CDR1 MNHEY and CDR2 SVGEGT. This CDR3 region has 13 residues. The CDR3 loop is CASSYEGGDISSF. The CDR3 DNA reads TGTGCCAGCAGTTACGAAGGGGGGGACATTTCGTCGTTC.

This chain joins TRBV4-1 and TRBJ2-7; 9 bases are a match to TRBD1. CDR1 is MGHRA, CDR2 YSYEKL, per germline. The CDR3 is 15 amino acids. J gave up 5 bases and V 2 bases, and 7 bases lay outside the gene matches. The chain's CDR3 is CASSQPGTGNNEQYF. In DNA, the CDR3 is TGCGCCAGCAGCCAACCCGGGACAGGGAACAACGAGCAGTACTTC.

The rearrangement links TRBV5-1 to TRBJ1-3, with 8 bases fitting TRBD1. J gave up 0 bases and V 0 bases, and 5 bases lay outside the gene matches. CDR1 is SGHRS, CDR2 YFSETQ, per germline. This CDR3 is built from 17 residues. The DNA of the CDR3 is TGCGCCAGCAGCTTGGGCCCGGGACAGGTCTCTGGAAACACCATATATTTT. This sequence encodes CASSLGPGQVSGNTIYF.

This chain uses TRBV7-2 with TRBJ1-5; no clear D gene. The germline V gene encodes CDR1 SGHTA and CDR2 FQGNSA. The CDR3 extends over 16 amino acids. Trimming cost V 5 bases and J 0 bases, with 14 bases left between them. The DNA of the CDR3 is TGTGCCAGCAGCCCTCAGCCCCAATATAGCAATCAGCCCCAGCATTTT. Amino acids: CASSPQPQYSNQPQHF.

The rearrangement joins TRBV27 to TRBJ1-2; D call uncertain. Germline V lookup: CDR1 MNHEY, CDR2 SMNVEV (reference sequence). There are 14 residues in the CDR3. V shed 4 bases and J shed 4 bases, with 13 bases lying between them. This CDR3 reads CASSSEGGFYGYTF. The CDR3 coding sequence is TGTGCCAGCAGTTCAGAAGGAGGTTTCTATGGCTACACCTTC.

This clone was seen only once. This specimen includes other DNA sequences encoding the same CDR3. This chain links TRBV5-1 with TRBJ2-7, with TRBD2 as a possible D gene (5 bases). V lost 0 bases, J lost 3 bases, and 10 bases lay in between. This CDR3 comprises 14 residues. Germline V gives CDR1 SGHRS, CDR2 YFSETQ. CDR3 DNA: TGCGCCAGCAGCTTGGCACGGGAAATCTACGAGCAGTACTTC. Its protein is CASSLAREIYEQYF.

The chain carries TRBV6-5 and TRBJ2-3; 9 bases are a match to TRBD2. This CDR3 comprises 15 residues. The V segment lost 6 bases and the J segment 7 bases; nucleotides outside the gene matches: 11. The germline V gene encodes CDR1 MNHEY and CDR2 SVGAGI. The DNA of the CDR3 is TGTGCCAGCAGCCCAACCTGGACTAGCGAGAATACGCAGTATTTT. Encoded protein: CASSPTWTSENTQYF.

A few counts support this clone. The chain carries TRBV27 and TRBJ1-2, with D perhaps TRBD1 (6 bases). The V gene lost 6 bases and the J gene lost 5 bases, with 13 bases spanning the gap. The V gene's germline CDR1 is MNHEY and CDR2 SMNVEV (reference sequence). The CDR3 loop spans 13 amino acids. CDR3 coding DNA: TGTGCCAGCAGCTCACAGGGAAAATATGGCTACACCTTC. Its translation is CASSSQGKYGYTF.

Only one count was recorded for this clone. The chain has TRBV6-1 and TRBJ2-7, with 9 bases aligning to TRBD1. Germline CDR1 reads MNHNS; CDR2 reads SASEGT. The junction had 7 bases not matched to a gene; V was cut back by 2 bases and J by 2 bases. This CDR3 has 16 residues. The CDR3 bases are TGTGCCAGCAGTGAACTGGGACAGGGAATCCCCTACGAGCAGTACTTC. This translates into CASSELGQGIPYEQYF.

As for this clone: A read error may produce the germline difference seen at one junction end. V gene TRBV4-3 combines with J gene TRBJ2-3; TRBD2 matches at 15 bases. The CDR3 contains 17 residues. Germline V gives CDR1 LGHNA, CDR2 YSLEER. CDR3 sequence: CASSQDILGLAGGRVLF. The CDR3 nucleotides read TGCGCCAGCAGCCAAGATATCTTGGGACTAGCGGGAGGTCGCGTCTTGTTT.

This clone was detected only a few times. J is TRBJ2-6 and V is TRBV6-1; D uncertain. Germline V gene lookup returns CDR1 MNHNS and CDR2 SASEGT. With 0 bases removed from V and 2 bases from J, the gap between germline ends came to 8 bases. This CDR3 comprises 16 residues. The CDR3 loop reads CASSEAGGTGANVLTF. The CDR3 nucleotides are TGTGCCAGCAGTGAAGCGGGTGGGACTGGGGCCAACGTCCTGACTTTC.

In the case of this clone: The sample carries other DNA sequences with the same CDR3. The chain couples TRBV20-1 to TRBJ2-5; D is uncertain. The CDR3 consists of 11 residues. Trimming took off 2 bases at V and 3 bases at J, with 4 bases between the two ends. Germline CDR1 is DFQATT and CDR2 is SNEGSKA (reference sequence). CDR3: CSARREETQYF. The CDR3 bases are TGCAGTGCTAGAAGGGAAGAGACCCAGTACTTC.

J is TRBJ2-2 and V is TRBV19, with TRBD2 matching 8 bases. The CDR3 loop spans 15 amino acids. Trimming took 11 bases from V and 1 from J; bases not matched to a gene: 9. Germline lookup yields CDR1 LNHDA and CDR2 SQIVND (reference sequence). CDR3 amino acids: CASHLAGLNTGELFF. CDR3 coding DNA: TGTGCCTCCCACCTAGCGGGCTTGAACACCGGGGAGCTGTTTTTT.

This chain links TRBV7-9 with TRBJ1-2; D may be TRBD1 (5 bases). Germline values: CDR1 SEHNR, CDR2 FQNEAQ (reference sequence). This CDR3 comprises 15 residues. Trimming took off 5 bases at V and 4 bases at J, with 17 bases between the two ends. DNA for the CDR3: TGTGCCAGCAGCGTAATTGGGGGTATGGGCTATGGCTACACCTTC. Its translation: CASSVIGGMGYGYTF.

V and J are TRBV24-1 and TRBJ2-3, with D possibly being TRBD1 (6 bases). This CDR3 spans 15 amino acids. The germline V gene has CDR1 KGHDR and CDR2 SFDVKD. Trimming removed 4 bases at V and 2 bases at J, with 12 bases between. The CDR3 here is CATSELRDNTDTQYF. In DNA form, the CDR3 reads TGTGCCACCAGTGAACTACGGGACAACACAGATACGCAGTATTTT.

The chain carries TRBV4-3 and TRBJ2-7; D tentatively fits TRBD1 or TRBD2 (5 bases each). Trimming cost V 4 bases and J 0 bases, with 13 bases left between them. There are 15 residues in the CDR3. Germline V gives CDR1 LGHNA, CDR2 YSLEER. The CDR3 sequence: CASSPEWGRSYEQYF. DNA of the CDR3: TGCGCCAGCAGCCCAGAATGGGGACGCTCCTACGAGCAGTACTTC.

V usage is TRBV27 and J usage is TRBJ1-4, with D unresolved. Trimming removed 6 bases from V and 4 bases from J, with 12 bases in between. The CDR3 sequence is 14 residues long. In germline, CDR1 is MNHEY, CDR2 SMNVEV (reference sequence). Here the CDR3 DNA reads TGTGCCAGCAGGGAAGAGGGCCTTAATGAAAAACTGTTTTTT. Its protein product is CASREEGLNEKLFF.

This clone turned up a few times. At one end the junction does not follow the germline gene, possibly because of a read error. The chain couples TRBV5-1 to TRBJ2-1, with TRBD1 as a possible D gene (6 bases). CDR1 is SGHRS and CDR2 is YFSETQ in the germline V gene. CDR3 length: 15 amino acids. CDR3 residues: CASSLGRIRDNGQFF. CDR3 in DNA: TGCGCCAGCAGCTTGGGGAGGATCCGGGACAATGGGCAGTTCTTC.

This sequence joins TRBV7-6 and TRBJ1-1; D uncertain. The length of the CDR3 is 14 residues. Germline CDR1 reads SGHVS; CDR2 reads FNYEAQ. V was cut by 5 bases and J by 4 bases, with 14 bases left in between. Here the CDR3 reads CASSIGRPATEAFF. The CDR3 bases are TGTGCCAGCAGCATCGGAAGGCCCGCCACTGAAGCTTTCTTT.